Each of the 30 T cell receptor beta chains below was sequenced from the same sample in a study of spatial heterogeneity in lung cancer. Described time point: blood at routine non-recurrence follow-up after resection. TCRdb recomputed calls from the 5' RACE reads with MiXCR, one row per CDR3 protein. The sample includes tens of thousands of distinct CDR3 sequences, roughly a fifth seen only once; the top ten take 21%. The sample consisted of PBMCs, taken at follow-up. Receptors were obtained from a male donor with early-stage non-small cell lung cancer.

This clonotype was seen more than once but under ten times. CDR3 sequence (DNA): TGCAGTGCCAATAGACTAGCGGGAGATTTTAACCCCACAGATACGCAGTATTTT. It translates to CSANRLAGDFNPTDTQYF. The V and J genes are TRBV20-1 and TRBJ2-3; 12 nucleotides agree with TRBD2. The CDR3 consists of 18 residues. V shed 6 bases, J shed 2 bases, and the junction held 15 bases outside the gene matches. The germline V gene has CDR1 DFQATT and CDR2 SNEGSKA (reference sequence).

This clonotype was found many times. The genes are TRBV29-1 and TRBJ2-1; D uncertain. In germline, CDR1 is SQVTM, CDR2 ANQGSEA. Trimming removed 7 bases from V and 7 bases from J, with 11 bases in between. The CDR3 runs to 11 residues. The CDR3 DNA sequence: TGCAGCGGTGCCCCACTGAATGAGCAGTTCTTC. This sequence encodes CSGAPLNEQFF.

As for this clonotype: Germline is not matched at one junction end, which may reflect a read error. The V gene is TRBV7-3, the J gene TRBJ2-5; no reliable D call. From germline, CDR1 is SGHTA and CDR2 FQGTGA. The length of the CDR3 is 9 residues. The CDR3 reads CASSPPRAF. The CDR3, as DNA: TGTGCCAGCAGCCCGCCACGGGCCTTC.

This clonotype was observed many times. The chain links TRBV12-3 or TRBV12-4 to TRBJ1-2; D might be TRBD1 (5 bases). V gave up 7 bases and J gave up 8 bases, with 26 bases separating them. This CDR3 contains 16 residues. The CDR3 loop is CASNQAGTSLWAGYTF. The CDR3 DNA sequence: TGTGCCAGCAACCAGGCGGGGACCAGCCTCTGGGCAGGCTACACCTTC.

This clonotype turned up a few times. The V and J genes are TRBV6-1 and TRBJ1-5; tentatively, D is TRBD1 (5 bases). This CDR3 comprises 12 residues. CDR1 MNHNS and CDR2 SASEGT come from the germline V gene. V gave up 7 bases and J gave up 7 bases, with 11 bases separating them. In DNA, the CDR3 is TGTGCCAGCATTGGACAAAACCAGCCCCAGCATTTT. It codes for CASIGQNQPQHF.

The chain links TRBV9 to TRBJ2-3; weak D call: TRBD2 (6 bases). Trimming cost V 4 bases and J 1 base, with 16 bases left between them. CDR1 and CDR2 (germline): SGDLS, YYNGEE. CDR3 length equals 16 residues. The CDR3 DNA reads TGTGCCAGCAGCCGTGGGACTGGTGGGGGCACAGATACGCAGTATTTT. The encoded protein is CASSRGTGGGTDTQYF.

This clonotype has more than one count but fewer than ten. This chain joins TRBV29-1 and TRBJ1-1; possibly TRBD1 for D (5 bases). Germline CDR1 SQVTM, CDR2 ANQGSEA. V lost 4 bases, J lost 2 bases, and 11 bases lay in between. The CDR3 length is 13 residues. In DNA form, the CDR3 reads TGCAGCGTTGCGGGACGGTCAAACACTGAAGCTTTCTTT. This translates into CSVAGRSNTEAFF.

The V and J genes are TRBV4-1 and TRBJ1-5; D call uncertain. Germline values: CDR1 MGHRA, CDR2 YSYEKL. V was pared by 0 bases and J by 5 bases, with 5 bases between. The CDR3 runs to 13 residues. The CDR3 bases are TGCGCCAGCAGCCAAGAGTTTGATCAGCCCCAGCATTTT. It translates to CASSQEFDQPQHF.

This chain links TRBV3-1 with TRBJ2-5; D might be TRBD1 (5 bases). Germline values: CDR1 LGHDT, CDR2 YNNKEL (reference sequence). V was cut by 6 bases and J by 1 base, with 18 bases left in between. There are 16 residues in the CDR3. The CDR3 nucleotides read TGTGCCAGCAGTCCAAGCCAGGGAAGGAGCCAAGAGACCCAGTACTTC. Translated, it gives CASSPSQGRSQETQYF.

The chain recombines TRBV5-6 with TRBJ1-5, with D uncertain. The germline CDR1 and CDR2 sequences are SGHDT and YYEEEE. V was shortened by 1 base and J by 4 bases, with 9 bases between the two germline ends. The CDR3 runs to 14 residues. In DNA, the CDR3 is TGTGCCAGCAGCTTGAGTTCCTGGAATCAGCCCCAGCATTTT. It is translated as CASSLSSWNQPQHF.

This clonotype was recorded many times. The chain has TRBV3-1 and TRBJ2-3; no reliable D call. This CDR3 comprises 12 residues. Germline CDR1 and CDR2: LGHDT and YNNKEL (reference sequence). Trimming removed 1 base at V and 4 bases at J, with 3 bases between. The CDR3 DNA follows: TGTGCCAGCAGCCAAGTCCCAGATACGCAGTATTTT. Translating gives CASSQVPDTQYF.

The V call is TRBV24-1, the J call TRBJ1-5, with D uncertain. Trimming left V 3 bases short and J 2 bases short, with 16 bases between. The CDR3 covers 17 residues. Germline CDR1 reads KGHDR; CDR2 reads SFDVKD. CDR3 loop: CATSDGRRGTGNQPQHF. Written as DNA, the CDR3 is TGTGCCACCAGTGATGGCCGGCGGGGTACGGGCAATCAGCCCCAGCATTTT.

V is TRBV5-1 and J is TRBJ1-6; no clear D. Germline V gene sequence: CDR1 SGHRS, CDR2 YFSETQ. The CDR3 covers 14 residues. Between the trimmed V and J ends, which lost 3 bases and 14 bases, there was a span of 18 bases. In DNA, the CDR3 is TGCGCCAGCAGCTCCGGGCCTACCGATTTCACCCTCCACTTT. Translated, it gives CASSSGPTDFTLHF.

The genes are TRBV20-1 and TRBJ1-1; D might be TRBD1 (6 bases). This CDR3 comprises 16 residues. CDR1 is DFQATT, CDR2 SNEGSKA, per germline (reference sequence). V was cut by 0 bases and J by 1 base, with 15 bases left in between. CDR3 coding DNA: TGCAGTGCTAGAGATCGGATTGGGGGCCAGAACACTGAAGCTTTCTTT. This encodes CSARDRIGGQNTEAFF.

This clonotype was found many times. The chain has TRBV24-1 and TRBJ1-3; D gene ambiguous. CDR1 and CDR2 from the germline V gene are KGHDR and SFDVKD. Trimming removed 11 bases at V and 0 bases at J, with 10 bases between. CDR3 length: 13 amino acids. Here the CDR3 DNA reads TGTGCCATCTATTACTACTCTGGAAACACCATATATTTT. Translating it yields CAIYYYSGNTIYF.

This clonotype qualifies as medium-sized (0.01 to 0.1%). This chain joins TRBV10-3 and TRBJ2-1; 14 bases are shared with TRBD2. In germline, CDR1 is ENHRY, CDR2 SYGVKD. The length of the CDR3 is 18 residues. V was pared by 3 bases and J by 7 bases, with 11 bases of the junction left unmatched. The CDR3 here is CAISESLGTSGGGNEQFF. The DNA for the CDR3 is TGTGCCATCAGTGAATCCCTTGGGACTAGCGGGGGCGGGAATGAGCAGTTCTTC.

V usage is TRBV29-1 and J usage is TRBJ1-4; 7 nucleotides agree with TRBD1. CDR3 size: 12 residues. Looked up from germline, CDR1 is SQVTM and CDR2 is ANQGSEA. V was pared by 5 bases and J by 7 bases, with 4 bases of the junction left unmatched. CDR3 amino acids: CSVWDSLEKLFF. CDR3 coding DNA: TGCAGCGTTTGGGACAGCCTTGAAAAACTGTTTTTT.

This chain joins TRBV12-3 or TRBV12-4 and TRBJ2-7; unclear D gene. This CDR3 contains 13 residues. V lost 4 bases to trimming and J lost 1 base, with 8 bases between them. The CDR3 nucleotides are TGTGCCAGCAGTTATGGGGTTTCCTACGAGCAGTACTTC. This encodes CASSYGVSYEQYF.

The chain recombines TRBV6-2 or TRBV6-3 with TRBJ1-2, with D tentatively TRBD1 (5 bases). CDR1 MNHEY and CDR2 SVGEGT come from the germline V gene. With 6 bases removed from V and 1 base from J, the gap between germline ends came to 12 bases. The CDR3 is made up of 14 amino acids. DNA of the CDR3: TGTGCCAGCAGAGCTGGGGGAAGTAACTATGGCTACACCTTC. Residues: CASRAGGSNYGYTF.

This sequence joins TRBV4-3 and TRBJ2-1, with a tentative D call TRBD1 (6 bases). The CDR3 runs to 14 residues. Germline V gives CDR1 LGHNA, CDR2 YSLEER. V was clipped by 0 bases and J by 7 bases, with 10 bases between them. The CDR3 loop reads CASSQDPGENEQFF. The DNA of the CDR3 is TGCGCCAGCAGCCAAGATCCAGGGGAGAATGAGCAGTTCTTC.

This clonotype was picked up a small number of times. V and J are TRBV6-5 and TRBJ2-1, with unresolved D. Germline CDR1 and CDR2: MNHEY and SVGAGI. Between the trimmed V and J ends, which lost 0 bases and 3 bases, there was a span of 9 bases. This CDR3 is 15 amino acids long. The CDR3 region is CASSYSSADYNEQFF. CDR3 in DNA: TGTGCCAGCAGTTACTCGTCGGCCGACTACAATGAGCAGTTCTTC.

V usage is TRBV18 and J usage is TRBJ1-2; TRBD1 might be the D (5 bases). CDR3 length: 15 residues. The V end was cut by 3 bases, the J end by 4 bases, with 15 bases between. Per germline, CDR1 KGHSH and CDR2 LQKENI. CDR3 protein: CASSPPRQRLYGYTF. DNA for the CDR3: TGTGCCAGCTCACCGCCGCGACAGCGTCTCTATGGCTACACCTTC. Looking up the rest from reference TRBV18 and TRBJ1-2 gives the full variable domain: NAGVMQNPRHLVRRRGQEARLRCSPMKGHSHVYWYRQLPEEGLKFMVYLQKENIIDESGMPKERFSAEFPKEGPSILRIQQVVRGDSAAYFCASSPPRQRLYGYTFGSGTRLTVV.

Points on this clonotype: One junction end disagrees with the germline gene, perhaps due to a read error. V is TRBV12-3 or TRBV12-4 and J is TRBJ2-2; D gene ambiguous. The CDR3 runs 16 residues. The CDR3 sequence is CAGSLIVGQNTGELFF. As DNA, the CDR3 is TGTGCCGGCAGTTTAATAGTAGGGCAGAACACCGGGGAGCTGTTTTTT.

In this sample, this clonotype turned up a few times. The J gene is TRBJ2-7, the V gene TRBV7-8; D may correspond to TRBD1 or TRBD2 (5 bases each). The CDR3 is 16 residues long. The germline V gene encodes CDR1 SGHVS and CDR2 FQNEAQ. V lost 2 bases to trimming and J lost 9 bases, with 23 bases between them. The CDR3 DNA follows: TGTGCCAGCAGCTTATCTGGGGCAGCGGATCTACGAGGGCAGTACTTC. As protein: CASSLSGAADLRGQYF.

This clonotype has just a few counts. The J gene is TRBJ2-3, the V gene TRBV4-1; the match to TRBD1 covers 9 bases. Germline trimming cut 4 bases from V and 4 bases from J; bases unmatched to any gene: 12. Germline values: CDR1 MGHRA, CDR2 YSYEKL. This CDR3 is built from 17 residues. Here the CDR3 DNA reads TGCGCCAGCAGCCTGAGCACAGGGGGCGCGAGTGCAGATACGCAGTATTTT. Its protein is CASSLSTGGASADTQYF.

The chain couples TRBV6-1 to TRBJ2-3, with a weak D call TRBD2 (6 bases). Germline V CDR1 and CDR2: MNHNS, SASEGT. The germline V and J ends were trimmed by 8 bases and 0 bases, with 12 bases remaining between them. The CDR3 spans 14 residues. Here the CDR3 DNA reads TGTGCCAGCGGCGTGGGGACTAGCACAGATACGCAGTATTTT. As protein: CASGVGTSTDTQYF.

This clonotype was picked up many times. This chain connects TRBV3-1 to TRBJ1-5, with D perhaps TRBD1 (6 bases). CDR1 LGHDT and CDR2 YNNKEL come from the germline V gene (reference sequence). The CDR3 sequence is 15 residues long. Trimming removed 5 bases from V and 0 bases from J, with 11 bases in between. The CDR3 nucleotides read TGTGCCAGCAGCTACAACAGGGATAGCAATCAGCCCCAGCATTTT. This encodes CASSYNRDSNQPQHF.

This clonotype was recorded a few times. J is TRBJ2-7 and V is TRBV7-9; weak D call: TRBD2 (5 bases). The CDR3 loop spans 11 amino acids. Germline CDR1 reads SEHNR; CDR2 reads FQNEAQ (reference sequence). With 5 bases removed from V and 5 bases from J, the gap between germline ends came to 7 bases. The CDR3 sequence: CASSQLDEQYF. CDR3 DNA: TGTGCCAGCAGCCAACTAGACGAGCAGTACTTC.

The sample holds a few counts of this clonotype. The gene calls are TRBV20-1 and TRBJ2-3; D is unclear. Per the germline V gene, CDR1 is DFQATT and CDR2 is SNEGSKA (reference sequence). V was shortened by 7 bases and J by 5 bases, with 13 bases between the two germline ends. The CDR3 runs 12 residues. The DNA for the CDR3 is TGCAGTGGTGTTAGCAGTGTAGATACGCAGTATTTT. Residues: CSGVSSVDTQYF.

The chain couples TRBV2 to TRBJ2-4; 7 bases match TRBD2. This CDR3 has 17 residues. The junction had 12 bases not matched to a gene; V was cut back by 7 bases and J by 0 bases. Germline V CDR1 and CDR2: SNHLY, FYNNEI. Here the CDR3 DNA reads TGTGCCAGCATCGGGAGCGGGGCGGCCCTAGCCAAAAACATTCAGTACTTC. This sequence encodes CASIGSGAALAKNIQYF.